This T cell receptor beta chain was recovered during a study of blood T cell repertoires in COVID-19. Across the study: Whether acute or convalescent, the COVID-19 samples came from the United States, Italy and Spain. PBMCs, B-cell-depleted T cells, or T cells provided the cDNA or gDNA that made up the material.

As originally analysed: Nucleated cell counts were estimated from reference gene primer amplification. The protocol was immunoSEQ multiplex PCR, while the TCRdb copy is restricted to in-frame clones and leaves out a portion. D and trimming come from the DNA, and the V and J calls and clone size come from that table. This repertoire shows about 120,000 clones, around 87% found once; its top ten account for 25% to 30%. Germline V gene sequence: CDR1 MDHEN, CDR2 SYDVKM. The CDR3 is made up of 14 amino acids. The ends were cut back, 3 bases at V and 5 bases at J, with 12 bases in the middle. Sequenced: peripheral blood. The source of this sequence is a woman aged 65 to 85 with acute or convalescent COVID-19. The genes are TRBV28 and TRBJ2-3; possibly TRBD2 for D (6 bases). The CDR3 nucleotides read TGTGCCAGCAGTTTTTGGGGGGAGGTAGATACGCAGTATTTT. This codes for CASSFWGEVDTQYF.